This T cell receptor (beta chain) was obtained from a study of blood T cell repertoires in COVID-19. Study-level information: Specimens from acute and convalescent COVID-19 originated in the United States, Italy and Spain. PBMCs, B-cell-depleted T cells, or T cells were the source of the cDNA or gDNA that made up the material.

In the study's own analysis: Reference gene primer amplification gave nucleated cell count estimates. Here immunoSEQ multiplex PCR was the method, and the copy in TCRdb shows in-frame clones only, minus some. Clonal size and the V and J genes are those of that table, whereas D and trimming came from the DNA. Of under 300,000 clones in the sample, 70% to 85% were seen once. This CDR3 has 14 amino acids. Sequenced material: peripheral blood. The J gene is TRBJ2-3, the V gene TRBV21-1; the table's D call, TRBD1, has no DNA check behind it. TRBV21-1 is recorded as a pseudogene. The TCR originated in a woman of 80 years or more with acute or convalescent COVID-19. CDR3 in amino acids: CASSNAQDGDTQYF. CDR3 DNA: TGTGCCAGCAGCAACGCACAGGACGGGGATACGCAGTATTTT.